The clone carrying this T cell receptor (beta chain) appeared a single time. Its antigen is currently unknown. The junction departs from the called germline gene at one end, perhaps through a read error. The data belong to a study of T-cell memory formation after mild COVID-19. Study-level findings and limits: CD4+ bias marked clones expanding day 15 to 37, unlike balanced contracting clones.

TCRdb reprocessed the 5' RACE reads with MiXCR, giving one entry per CDR3 protein. The table has about 410,000 distinct CDR3 sequences, about 25% seen once; the top ten hold around 13%. The CDR3 runs to 12 residues. Germline V gene data show CDR1 as SGHVS and CDR2 as FNYEAQ. This TCR came from an adult woman who had mild COVID-19 (a few samples of this study predate the infection). Cell type and time point are not known. Sequences were obtained from PBMCs or a T cell subset sorted from them (not recorded which). This chain joins TRBV7-6 and TRBJ2-2, with unresolved D. The CDR3 reads CAGSPLVGELFF. The CDR3 nucleotides are TGTGCCGGCAGCCCCTTAGTCGGGGAGCTGTTTTTT. Combining the CDR3 with reference TRBV7-6 and TRBJ2-2 gives the whole variable domain GAGVSQSPRYKVTKRGQDVALRCDPISGHVSLYWYRQALGQGPEFLTYFNYEAQQDKSGLPNDRFSAERPEGSISTLTIQRTEQRDSAMYRCAGSPLVGELFFGEGSRLTVL.